A selection of T cell receptor beta chains follows, all from one sample in a study of CD4 T cells in relation to SARS-CoV-2 and coronaviruses. Sequencing was performed with immunoSEQ multiplex PCR; in TCRdb, only in-frame clones are kept and a portion is missing. This sample has some 65,000 clones, with around 87% found just once. The sequencing sample was made of memory CD4+ T cells from PBMCs. The receptors stem from a human donor in good health. Each CDR3 is given with its conserved first and last residue. A D gene is named only where the DNA matches it firmly. The size entry is marked missing in some rows and otherwise reads once, few, many or a size class.

j_call	d_call	v_call	clone_size	cdr3_aa	cdr3_nt
TRBJ2-3	TRBD2	TRBV4-2	-	CASSPPTSGGSDTQYF	TGTGCCAGCAGCCCCCCGACTAGCGGAGGTTCAGATACGCAGTATTTT
TRBJ2-5	-	TRBV24-1	-	CATSGEGPRETQYF	TGTGCCACCAGTGGCGAGGGACCCCGGGAGACCCAGTACTTC
TRBJ2-3	-	TRBV19	-	CASRPTFTDTQYF	TGTGCCAGTCGCCCAACCTTCACAGATACGCAGTATTTT
TRBJ2-3	-	TRBV5-4	-	CASSPASPLNTDTQYF	TGTGCCAGCAGCCCGGCCTCACCACTCAACACAGATACGCAGTATTTT
TRBJ2-7	TRBD1	TRBV27	-	CASSPRGTGPYEQYF	TGTGCCAGCAGTCCTCGGGGGACAGGTCCCTACGAGCAGTACTTC
TRBJ2-1	TRBD1	TRBV10-3	once	CASSGQGDYNEQFF	TGTGCCTCTTCGGGACAGGGGGACTACAATGAGCAGTTCTTC
TRBJ2-7	TRBD1	TRBV2	-	CASSDRQGSEQYF	TGTGCCAGCAGTGACCGACAGGGGTCCGAGCAGTACTTC
TRBJ2-2	-	TRBV5-5	-	CASSSGRQGGTGELFF	TGTGCCAGCAGCTCCGGTCGACAGGGAGGCACCGGGGAGCTGTTTTTT
TRBJ1-2	-	TRBV27	-	CASRQQPYGWDYGYTF	TGTGCCAGCCGGCAACAACCTTATGGATGGGACTATGGCTACACCTTC
TRBJ2-3	TRBD1	TRBV5-1	-	CASSPLTGGTDTQYF	TGCGCCAGCAGCCCCCTAACAGGGGGCACAGATACGCAGTATTTT
TRBJ1-1	-	TRBV18	-	CASSPRQDMNTEAFF	TGTGCCAGCTCACCACGACAAGACATGAACACTGAAGCTTTCTTT
TRBJ1-5	TRBD1	TRBV30	-	CAWSDRGPQHF	TGTGCCTGGAGTGACAGGGGCCCCCAGCATTTT
TRBJ1-3	TRBD1	TRBV15	-	CATGQGSGNTIYF	TGTGCCACCGGACAGGGCTCTGGAAACACCATATATTTT
TRBJ1-4	TRBD1	TRBV30	-	CAWKGAGEKLFF	TGTGCCTGGAAGGGGGCAGGTGAAAAACTGTTTTTT
TRBJ2-2	-	TRBV2	-	CASSGVWGDGELFF	TGTGCCAGCAGTGGGGTATGGGGGGACGGGGAGCTGTTTTTT
TRBJ1-5	TRBD1	TRBV19	-	CATLNTGGGNQPQHF	TGTGCCACGCTCAATACAGGGGGTGGCAATCAGCCCCAGCATTTT
TRBJ2-5	-	TRBV4-3	-	CASSQGSGLETQYF	TGCGCCAGCAGCCAAGGTTCAGGGCTCGAGACCCAGTACTTC
TRBJ1-2	-	TRBV6-5	-	CASRPPGRSYGYTF	TGTGCCAGCAGACCCCCGGGACGGAGCTATGGCTACACCTTC
TRBJ2-5	-	TRBV19	once	CASSIVWGGGKETQYF	TGTGCCAGTAGTATAGTGTGGGGAGGGGGAAAAGAGACCCAGTACTTC
TRBJ2-3	-	TRBV4-1	-	CASSPLRAADTQYF	TGCGCCAGCAGCCCGCTCCGAGCGGCAGATACGCAGTATTTT
TRBJ2-5	-	TRBV7-2	-	CASSGRRVLSAGTQETQYF	TGTGCCAGCAGCGGCCGAAGGGTGCTCAGCGCGGGGACTCAAGAGACCCAGTACTTC
TRBJ2-3	-	TRBV12-3/TRBV12-4	-	CASSLDSGLGDF	TGTGCCAGCAGTTTGGACAGTGGCTTAGGGGATTTT
TRBJ1-2	TRBD1	TRBV6-5	few	CASRADRDYGYTF	TGTGCCAGCAGGGCGGACAGGGACTATGGCTACACCTTC
TRBJ2-2	TRBD2	TRBV10-3	-	CAISERPTSGGFNTGELFF	TGTGCCATCAGTGAGCGCCCGACTAGCGGGGGGTTTAACACCGGGGAGCTGTTTTTT
TRBJ1-2	-	TRBV20-1	-	CSASIGDGYTF	TGCAGTGCTTCGATAGGGGATGGCTACACCTTC
TRBJ2-5	-	TRBV6-4	-	CASKSGEQETQYF	TGTGCCAGCAAGTCAGGGGAACAAGAGACCCAGTACTTC
TRBJ2-5	-	TRBV9	-	CASSVGSAGSLSETQYF	TGTGCCAGCAGCGTAGGGTCGGCAGGGAGTTTATCGGAGACCCAGTACTTC